This T cell receptor beta chain was profiled in a study of cytomegalovirus exposure and HLA in healthy donors listed by TCRdb under 2017. For the wider study: In an earlier analysis of approximately 500 of the donors, about 270 Gb of sequence data and some 100 million unique TCR beta sequences from 150 million to 200 million T cells were reported. Roughly 290 gigabases of sequencing data and 75 million to 85 million unique TCR sequences made up an early release that covered several hundred HLA-typed donors. The genetic ancestry cluster associated with self-reported Caucasian donors included 65% to 90% of the 398 genotyped donors. The study aimed to test whether cataloging public T cell receptors could reveal signatures of past pathogen exposure. The T cell repertoires of 670 or so subjects were profiled by immunosequencing and related to cytomegalovirus serostatus. A separate validation cohort of about 110 different subjects was used in addition to the roughly 700-subject first cohort. To predict cytomegalovirus infection status, the study brought together high-throughput TCR immunosequencing, statistical association of individual TCRs with disease status, and machine learning. In a later analysis, previously published TCR beta repertoires from more than 500 donors were re-analyzed and high-resolution HLA genotyping was added so that TCR occurrence patterns could be studied. Rather than drawing on any new phenotypic data, the later analysis identified candidate immune exposures from TCR beta sequences and the way those sequences occurred across donors. To decide whether each TCR beta V gene segment behaved as functional or pseudogenic, an earlier analysis of some 600 of the donors relied on high-throughput TCR beta sequencing. Donor age, sex, ethnicity and CMV serostatus were collected together with the repertoire data. A later genetic analysis used genome-wide SNP genotypes for about 65% of the roughly 700 donors, treating that subset as a discovery cohort. Every discovery cohort repertoire had been produced on one sequencing platform. HLA typing covered class I and class II loci at four-digit resolution. The number of donors typed differed by locus, with about 620-630 for A, B, C, DRB1 and DQB1, around 500 for DQA1, 600 to 610 for DPA1, and some 440 for DPB1. Because of strong linkage in the cohort, roughly five DR-DQ haplotypes were treated as single units for association and clustering. Among around 400 genotyped donors of the cohort, an average of about 240,000 unique TCR beta nucleotide sequences were sequenced per donor, roughly 18% of them non-productive.

The paper as a whole reports these results and caveats: The sequencing pipeline was judged likely to have produced a cluster of highly shared sequence variants as a technical artifact. Roughly uniform sequencing depth across donors was assumed in presence/absence analyses, although this assumption may not hold. Compared with the approximately 670-donor mean, donors in an Asian-associated ancestry cluster had fewer N-insertions in productive TCRs, according to a later genetic analysis. While some public TCRs were present in many individuals, most TCR sequences turned up only very rarely across donors. At a false discovery rate of 0.05, a later analysis linked 15,000 to 20,000 TCR beta sequences to specific HLA alleles. In this cohort, only TCR beta chains were sequenced, and detectable features were limited by the absence of alpha or paired-chain data. Assigning TCR associations to individual alleles was difficult when HLA alleles, especially DR and DQ, strongly co-occurred. The only immune exposure information available for the cohort was CMV serostatus. Because HLA typing was unavailable for some donors at each locus, only the typed subset was used in association tests. In vitro tests confirmed that a few of the cytomegalovirus-associated TCR beta chains recognize cytomegalovirus antigens. Broadly in line with IMGT annotations, most TCR beta V segments showed up in productive rearrangements about 87% or about 30% of the time in an earlier analysis of several hundred of the donors. Compared with equally common non-associated chains, HLA-associated TCR beta chains in a later analysis were more clonally expanded and had lower generation probabilities. The 87-base-pair reads could not distinguish some IMGT-functional V segments, including TRBV6-2 and TRBV6-3, so those segments were excluded. It was suggested by the authors that the approach could potentially be generalized to other disease states and immunological phenotypes. Cytomegalovirus status was reported to be diagnosed by the classifier with high specificity and sensitivity in both the original and validation cohorts. A later analysis reported that several top co-occurrence clusters appeared linked to parvovirus B19, influenza, CMV and Epstein-Barr virus. Correlated functional status among segregating V segments might reflect linkage disequilibrium, but an unknown experimental factor could not be ruled out. According to a later analysis, TCR association rates differed among HLA loci, with DRB1 alleles showing the most associated TCRs and HLA-C alleles showing the fewest. An association between a missense DCLRE1C variant and V-gene and J-gene trimming of TCR beta chains was found in a later genetic analysis and replicated in an independent cohort. In the study, some 160 TCR beta chains were listed as associated with cytomegalovirus. A further reported finding was that TCR beta sequences accurately predicted the HLA-A and HLA-B alleles for most subjects in the first cohort. In a later analysis, most CMV-associated TCR beta chains were found to appear HLA-restricted, with HLA associations seemingly driven largely by CMV exposure. The earlier analysis of around 600 of the donors excluded around 17 rarely observed V segments, including chromosome 9 orphons, because counts were too low.

The sample holds a few counts of this clone. Its antigen target is currently unknown. No per-base quality is available; no much larger clone lies one base away. V is clipped by 4 bases and J by 0 bases, and the sequence between their germline boundaries is 11 bases long. CDR1 and CDR2, looked up from the germline V gene, are MNHNS and SASEGT. The CDR3 numbers 15 residues from cysteine through phenylalanine. Here the CDR3 DNA is all that survives: 45 bases in frame from base 1. The cohort comprised approximately 700 healthy bone marrow donors. Cohort members were all nominally healthy when sampled, although unrecorded immune exposures were likely present. The donor tested CMV seronegative and was one of the 352 seronegative cohort members. Every donor gave a peripheral blood sample, and the peripheral blood mononuclear cells from that sample were used for TCR beta sequencing. Genomic DNA was extracted from the blood cell samples with the Qiagen DNeasy Blood Extraction Kit.

Receptors were amplified or captured by the immunoSEQ multiplex PCR assay. For the multiplex PCR, a mixture combining 60 forward primers for TCR Vbeta segments and 13 reverse primers for TCR Jbeta segments was used. The CDR3 region of rearranged TCR beta genes was amplified from genomic DNA with a multiplex PCR assay. On the Illumina HiSeq System, the amplified TCR beta libraries were sequenced as 87-base-pair reads. Per the authors' processing: Across the 700 or so repertoires, a later analysis counted tens of millions of unique TCR beta chains, approximately 12 million of which were shared by at least two donors. To remove PCR and sequencing errors, raw reads were error-corrected and collapsed into unique sequences using a nearest-neighbor algorithm that merged closely related sequences. To assign V, D and J gene segments, CDR3 sequences were aligned to IMGT reference sequences. For a sequence to be retained, at least a six-nucleotide match to both a V gene segment and a J gene segment was required. A rearrangement counted as productive if the CDR3 had no stop codons and remained in frame with V and J, and every other rearrangement counted as non-productive. CDR3 was defined according to IMGT convention as the region running from the second conserved V-encoded cysteine to the conserved J-encoded phenylalanine. Sequences without an unambiguous match to a single V gene segment were excluded from the earlier analysis of about 630 of the donors. In an earlier analysis of several hundred of the donors, V segments were called functional above 56.7% productive rearrangements and were called segregating when the between-donor standard deviation exceeded 5%. A statistical classification framework was built to diagnose cytomegalovirus status from the catalog of TCR beta chain sequences. V and J gene assignment, in a later analysis, came from comparing TCR nucleotide sequences with IMGT/GENE-DB human TR gene sequences. A later analysis assigned CDR3 sequences and most-parsimonious VDJ recombination scenarios with the TCRdist pipeline. In a later analysis, every TCR beta chain was defined by the combination of its CDR3 amino acid sequence and its V-gene family, and reads without a unique V-gene family were dropped. As a way to deal with suspected cross-contamination and a sequencing artifact, a later analysis dropped hundreds of nucleotide sequences that were highly shared and had low generation probability. For each public chain, a later analysis derived a clonal expansion index from normalized ranks of inferred template counts within each repertoire. In a later analysis, generation probabilities were computed with a VDJ recombination model fitted to out-of-frame rearrangements, and the resulting probabilities were checked against IGoR. A later analysis scored TCR-TCR, TCR-HLA and TCR-CMV co-occurrence with hypergeometric tests, applying a repertoire-size bias correction to TCR pairs. In a later analysis, false discovery rates were estimated by permuting HLA or CMV assignments 20 times. In a later analysis, co-occurring TCRs were grouped with DBSCAN, and TCRdist sequence similarity was added when clustering was performed within HLA-allele-positive subsets. Co-occurrence clustering excluded repertoires with fewer than 30,000 or more than 120,000 public chains, plus five with anomalous nucleotide sharing. Imported from immuneACCESS, the table was reduced by TCRdb to in-frame sequences with V and J called. These copies leave out some clones; in studies compared against another copy, an unresolved V gene accounts for under half, and the cause of the remainder is not known. The DNA was the basis for D and trimming; V, J and clone size are from that table. Present in this sample are approximately 100,000 clones, around 70% of which were seen just once. About 2.5% of the sample rests with the top ten.

The specimen sequenced was PBMCs. The chain is assembled from TRBV6-1 and TRBJ2-3; the D region possibly corresponds to TRBD2 (6 bases align). The receptor was isolated from a man aged 50-59 years in good health and CMV-seronegative. The DNA sequence is as follows: TGTGCCAGCAGTGCTACTAGCAGGAGCACAGATACGCAGTATTTT. It specifies CASSATSRSTDTQYF.